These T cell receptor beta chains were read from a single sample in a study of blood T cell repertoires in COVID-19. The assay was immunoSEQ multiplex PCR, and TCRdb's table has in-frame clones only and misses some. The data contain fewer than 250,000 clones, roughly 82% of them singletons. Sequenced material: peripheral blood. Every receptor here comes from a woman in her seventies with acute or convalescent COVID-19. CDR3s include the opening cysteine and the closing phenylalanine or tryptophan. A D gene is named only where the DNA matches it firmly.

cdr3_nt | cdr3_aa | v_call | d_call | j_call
TGTGCCAGCAGTTCAGGGGTAAATAGCAATCAGCCCCAGCATTTT | CASSSGVNSNQPQHF | TRBV5-8 | . | TRBJ1-5
TGTGCCAGTAGTATGCCCAGAGGGAACGGCTACAATGAGCAGTTCTTC | CASSMPRGNGYNEQFF | TRBV19 | . | TRBJ2-1
TGTGCCAGTAGTCTCCGACAGGGTACCATATATTTT | CASSLRQGTIYF | TRBV19 | TRBD1 | TRBJ1-3
TGTGCCATCAGTGAGTATGAGGACAATCAGCCCCAGCATTTT | CAISEYEDNQPQHF | TRBV10-3 | . | TRBJ1-5
TGTGCCAGCAGTGAAGCTAGGACAGGGACAGATACGCAGTATTTT | CASSEARTGTDTQYF | TRBV2 | TRBD1 | TRBJ2-3
TGTGCCATCAGCAATAGCGGGGGCCGCACAGATACGCAGTATTTT | CAISNSGGRTDTQYF | TRBV10-3 | TRBD2 | TRBJ2-3
TGTGCCACCAGCAGAGAGCAGGGATATACTAATGAAAAACTGTTTTTT | CATSREQGYTNEKLFF | TRBV15 | . | TRBJ1-4
TGTGCCACCAGCTCCCGGACAGGGGACCATTTCTCTTTTGAAAAACTGTTTTTT | CATSSRTGDHFSFEKLFF | TRBV15 | TRBD1 | TRBJ1-4
TGTGCCAGCAGTTACTCGAGGTGGGGCGAAGCTTTCTTT | CASSYSRWGEAFF | TRBV6-5 | . | TRBJ1-1
TGTGCCAGCAGCCCTGGGTCGGGGGGCGCGGACGGTGGCTACACCTTC | CASSPGSGGADGGYTF | TRBV4-2 | . | TRBJ1-2
TGTGCCAGTGGCTTCCGGGACAGTTATGGCTACACCTTC | CASGFRDSYGYTF | TRBV19 | TRBD1 | TRBJ1-2
TGCGCCAGCAGCCAAGATTTAGGCAGGGTGTCTGGAAACACCATATATTTT | CASSQDLGRVSGNTIYF | TRBV4-3 | . | TRBJ1-3
TGTGCCAGCTCACCACCGGTGGGAGGGAACACTGAAGCTTTCTTT | CASSPPVGGNTEAFF | TRBV18 | . | TRBJ1-1